Listed below are T cell receptor beta chains from one sample, sequenced in a study of shared clonotypes between healthy human individuals. Method: immunoSEQ multiplex PCR; TCRdb's copy keeps in-frame clones and lacks some. The sample contains some 2 million clones, roughly 96% of which appear only once. Material for sequencing was naive CD4+ T cells sorted from blood. These receptors were taken from a man aged 18 to 29 in good health. CDR3s include the opening cysteine and the closing phenylalanine or tryptophan. The D gene is left open where the match is weak. Clone size appears in some rows only: once, few, many, or a class for an expanded clone.

j_gene,v_gene,d_gene,abundance,CDR3aa,CDR3nt
TRBJ1-1,TRBV30,.,.,CAWSETDKAFF,TGTGCCTGGAGTGAGACAGATAAAGCTTTCTTT
TRBJ1-5,TRBV19,TRBD1,.,CASSNTRGLYQPQHF,TGTGCCAGTAGTAATACCAGGGGGCTTTATCAGCCCCAGCATTTT
TRBJ2-1,TRBV10-3,.,.,CAIDRRGPPSSYNEQFF,TGTGCCATCGACCGAAGGGGCCCACCAAGCTCCTACAATGAGCAGTTCTTC
TRBJ1-2,TRBV2,.,.,CASSIQGNGYTF,TGTGCCAGCAGCATACAGGGAAATGGCTACACCTTC
TRBJ1-2,TRBV5-4,.,once,CASSAGSADYGYTF,TGTGCCAGCAGCGCCGGATCGGCAGACTATGGCTACACCTTC
TRBJ2-5,TRBV28,TRBD1,.,CASSLGTGGYETQYF,TGTGCCAGCAGTTTAGGGACAGGGGGCTACGAGACCCAGTACTTC
TRBJ1-2,TRBV7-8,TRBD1,.,CASSFARDRGYGYTF,TGTGCCAGCAGCTTCGCGCGGGACAGGGGCTATGGCTACACCTTC
TRBJ1-1,TRBV2,TRBD1,.,CASSGGTGASITEAFF,TGTGCCAGCAGTGGCGGTACAGGGGCTAGTATCACTGAAGCTTTCTTT
TRBJ2-5,TRBV6-1,.,.,CASSENYGTATRETQYF,TGTGCCAGCAGTGAAAACTACGGTACAGCCACCAGAGAGACCCAGTACTTC
TRBJ1-5,TRBV28,TRBD1,.,CASSPTGGGPEAQHF,TGTGCCAGCAGTCCCACAGGGGGTGGGCCAGAGGCCCAGCATTTT
TRBJ1-2,TRBV5-1,TRBD1,.,CASSSDRAFYGYTF,TGCGCCAGCAGCTCCGACAGGGCCTTCTATGGCTACACCTTC
TRBJ1-2,TRBV4-3,TRBD1,.,CASSQEEQGGSGYTF,TGCGCCAGCAGCCAAGAGGAACAGGGGGGAAGTGGCTACACCTTC
TRBJ1-2,TRBV6-5,.,.,CASSYSGRNYGYTF,TGTGCCAGCAGTTACTCGGGGCGGAACTATGGCTACACCTTC
TRBJ1-2,TRBV4-3,.,.,CASSQMGSLGDGYTF,TGCGCCAGCAGCCAGATGGGGAGTCTGGGGGATGGCTACACCTTC
TRBJ1-5,TRBV6-5,TRBD1,once,CASSRGQGADQPQHF,TGTGCCAGCAGCCGAGGACAGGGGGCAGATCAGCCCCAGCATTTT
TRBJ1-1,TRBV18,.,once,CASSPPVGGWENTEAFF,TGTGCCAGCTCACCACCGGTGGGGGGTTGGGAGAACACTGAAGCTTTCTTT
TRBJ2-7,TRBV11-2,TRBD2,.,CASSLGQGMTSGSTEQYF,TGTGCCAGCAGCTTAGGGCAGGGGATGACTAGCGGGAGTACCGAGCAGTACTTC
TRBJ1-1,TRBV7-9,.,.,CASSLAVEAFF,TGTGCCAGCAGCTTAGCGGTTGAAGCTTTCTTT
TRBJ2-2,TRBV11-2,.,.,CASRLRSGNTGELFF,TGTGCCAGCAGGCTTCGTAGCGGGAACACCGGGGAGCTGTTTTTT
TRBJ2-5,TRBV2,.,.,CASTEGQPYQETQYF,TGTGCCAGCACAGAAGGACAGCCCTACCAAGAGACCCAGTACTTC
TRBJ1-4,TRBV7-2,.,once,CASSFQGPGEKLFF,TGTGCCAGCAGCTTCCAGGGACCTGGTGAAAAACTGTTTTTT
TRBJ2-3,TRBV6-5,TRBD2,.,CASIRTGTSDDF,TGTGCCAGCATACGCACCGGGACTAGCGACGATTTT
TRBJ2-7,TRBV27,TRBD2,.,CASSLSSGTSGRLPHEQYF,TGTGCCAGCAGTTTATCTTCCGGGACTAGCGGGAGGCTCCCCCACGAGCAGTACTTC
TRBJ1-1,TRBV5-3,.,.,CARRYGSEAFF,TGTGCCAGAAGGTATGGTAGCGAAGCTTTCTTT
TRBJ1-2,TRBV28,.,.,CASSFHPSGKGYNYGYTF,TGTGCCAGCAGTTTCCACCCGAGCGGGAAAGGGTATAACTATGGCTACACCTTC
TRBJ1-2,TRBV6-5,.,.,CASSYEAGQTQDGYTF,TGTGCCAGCAGTTACGAGGCCGGACAAACCCAGGATGGCTACACCTTC
TRBJ2-5,TRBV4-1,TRBD2,.,CASSQVAGGWSETQYF,TGCGCCAGCAGCCAAGTTGCGGGAGGGTGGTCAGAGACCCAGTACTTC
TRBJ1-2,TRBV6-1,.,.,CASSEGPTVNYGYTF,TGTGCCAGCAGTGAAGGCCCGACAGTTAACTATGGCTACACCTTC
TRBJ2-2,TRBV30,TRBD2,.,CAWSVMRTSGGMNTGELFF,TGTGCCTGGAGTGTAATGCGGACTAGCGGGGGGATGAACACCGGGGAGCTGTTTTTT
TRBJ2-7,TRBV5-1,.,.,CASSFQTDTYEQYF,TGCGCCAGCAGCTTCCAGACAGATACCTACGAGCAGTACTTC
TRBJ1-1,TRBV21-1,.,.,CASSRRWRLNTEAFF,TGTGCCAGCAGCCGCCGTTGGCGGCTGAACACTGAAGCTTTCTTT
TRBJ2-1,TRBV18,TRBD1,.,CASSPPGTGSYNEQFF,TGTGCCAGCTCACCACCCGGGACAGGGTCGTACAATGAGCAGTTCTTC
TRBJ2-2,TRBV30,.,.,CAWRGGTGELFF,TGTGCCTGGAGGGGAGGCACCGGGGAGCTGTTTTTT